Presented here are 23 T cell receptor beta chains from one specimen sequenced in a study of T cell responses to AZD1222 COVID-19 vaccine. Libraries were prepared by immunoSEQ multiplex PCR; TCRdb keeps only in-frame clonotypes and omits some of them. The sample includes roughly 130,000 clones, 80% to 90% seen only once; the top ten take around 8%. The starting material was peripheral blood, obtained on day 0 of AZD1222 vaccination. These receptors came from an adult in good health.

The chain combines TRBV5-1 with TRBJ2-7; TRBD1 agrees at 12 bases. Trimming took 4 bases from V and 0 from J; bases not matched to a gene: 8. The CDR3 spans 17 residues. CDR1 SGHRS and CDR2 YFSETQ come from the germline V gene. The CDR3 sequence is CASSHRDRGRSSYEQYF. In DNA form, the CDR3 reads TGCGCCAGCAGCCACCGGGACAGGGGGCGATCCTCCTACGAGCAGTACTTC.

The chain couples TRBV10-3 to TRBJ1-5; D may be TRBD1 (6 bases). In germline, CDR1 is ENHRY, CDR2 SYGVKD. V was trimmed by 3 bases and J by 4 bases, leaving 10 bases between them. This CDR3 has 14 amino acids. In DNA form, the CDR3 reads TGTGCCATCAGTGATACAGGGACAAATCAGCCCCAGCATTTT. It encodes CAISDTGTNQPQHF.

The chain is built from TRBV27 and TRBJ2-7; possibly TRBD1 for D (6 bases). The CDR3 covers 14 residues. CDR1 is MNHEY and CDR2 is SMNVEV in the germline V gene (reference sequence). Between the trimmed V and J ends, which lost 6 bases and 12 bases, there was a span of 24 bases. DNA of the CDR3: TGTGCCAGCAGCTCACGGGACACTGGGCCGAGACCGTACTTC. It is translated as CASSSRDTGPRPYF.

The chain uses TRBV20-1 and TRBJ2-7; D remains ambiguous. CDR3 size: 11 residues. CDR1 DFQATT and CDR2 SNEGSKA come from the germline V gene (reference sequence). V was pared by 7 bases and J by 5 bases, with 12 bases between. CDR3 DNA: TGCAGTGTCAAAGTTTCGCACGAGCAGTACTTC. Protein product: CSVKVSHEQYF.

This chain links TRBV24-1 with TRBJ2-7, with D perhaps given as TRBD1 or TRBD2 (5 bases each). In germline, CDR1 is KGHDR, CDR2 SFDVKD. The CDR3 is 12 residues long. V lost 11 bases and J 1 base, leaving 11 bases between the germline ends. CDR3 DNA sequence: TGTGCCATCGGGGCCGATTCCTACGAGCAGTACTTC. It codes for CAIGADSYEQYF.

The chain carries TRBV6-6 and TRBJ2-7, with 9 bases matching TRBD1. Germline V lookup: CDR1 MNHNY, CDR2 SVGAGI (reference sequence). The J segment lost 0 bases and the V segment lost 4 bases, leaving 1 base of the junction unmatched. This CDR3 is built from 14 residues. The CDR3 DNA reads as TGTGCCAGCAGTTCGGGACAGGGCTCCTACGAGCAGTACTTC. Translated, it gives CASSSGQGSYEQYF.

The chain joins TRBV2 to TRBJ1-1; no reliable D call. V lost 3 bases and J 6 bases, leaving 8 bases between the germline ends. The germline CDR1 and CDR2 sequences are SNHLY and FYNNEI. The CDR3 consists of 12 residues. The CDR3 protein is CASSEGLPEAFF. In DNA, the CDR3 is TGTGCCAGCAGTGAGGGCCTCCCTGAAGCTTTCTTT.

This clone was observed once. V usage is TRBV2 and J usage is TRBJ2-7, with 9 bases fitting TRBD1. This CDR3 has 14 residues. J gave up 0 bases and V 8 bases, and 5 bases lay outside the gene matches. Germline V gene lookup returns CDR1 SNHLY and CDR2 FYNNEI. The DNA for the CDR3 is TGTGCCAGCCTATACAGGGGGCACTCCTACGAGCAGTACTTC. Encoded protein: CASLYRGHSYEQYF.

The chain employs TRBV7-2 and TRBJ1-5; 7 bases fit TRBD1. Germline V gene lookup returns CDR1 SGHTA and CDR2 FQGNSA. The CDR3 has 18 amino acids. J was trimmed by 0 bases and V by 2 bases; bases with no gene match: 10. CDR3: CASSLRSGTAFSNQPQHF. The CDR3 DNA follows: TGTGCCAGCAGCTTACGGTCTGGGACAGCCTTTAGCAATCAGCCCCAGCATTTT.

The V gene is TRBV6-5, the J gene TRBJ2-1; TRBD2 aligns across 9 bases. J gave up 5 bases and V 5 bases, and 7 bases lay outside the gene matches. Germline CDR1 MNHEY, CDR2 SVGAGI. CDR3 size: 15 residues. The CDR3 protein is CASSRAGGWNNEQFF. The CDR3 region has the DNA TGTGCCAGCAGTCGAGCGGGAGGCTGGAACAATGAGCAGTTCTTC.

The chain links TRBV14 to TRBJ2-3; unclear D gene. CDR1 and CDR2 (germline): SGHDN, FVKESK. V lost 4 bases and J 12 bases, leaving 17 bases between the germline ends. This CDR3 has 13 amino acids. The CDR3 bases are TGTGCCAGCAGCCTTCAGAGCTCACGTTATCAGTATTTT. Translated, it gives CASSLQSSRYQYF. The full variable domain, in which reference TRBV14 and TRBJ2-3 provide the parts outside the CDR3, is EAGVTQFPSHSVIEKGQTVTLRCDPISGHDNLYWYRRVMGKEIKFLLHFVKESKQDESGMPNNRFLAERTGGTYSTLKVQPAELEDSGVYFCASSLQSSRYQYFGPGTRLTVL.

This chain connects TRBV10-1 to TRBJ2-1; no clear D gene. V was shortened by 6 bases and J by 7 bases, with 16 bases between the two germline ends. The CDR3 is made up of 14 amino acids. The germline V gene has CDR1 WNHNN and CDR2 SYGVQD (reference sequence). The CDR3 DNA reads TGCGCCAGCAGCCTTGAACTTACGGATAATGAGCAGTTCTTC. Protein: CASSLELTDNEQFF.

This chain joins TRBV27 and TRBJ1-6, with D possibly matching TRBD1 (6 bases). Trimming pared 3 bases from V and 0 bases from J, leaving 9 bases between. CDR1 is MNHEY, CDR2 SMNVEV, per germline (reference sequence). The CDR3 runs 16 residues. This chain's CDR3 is CASSFTGSSYNSPLHF. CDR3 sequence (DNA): TGTGCCAGCAGTTTTACAGGGAGCTCCTATAATTCACCCCTCCACTTT.

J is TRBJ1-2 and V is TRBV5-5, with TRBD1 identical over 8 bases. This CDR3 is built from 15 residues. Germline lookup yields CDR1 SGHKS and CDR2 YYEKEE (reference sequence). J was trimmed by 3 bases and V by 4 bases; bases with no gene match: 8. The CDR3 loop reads CASSPDGTGHYGYTF. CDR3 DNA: TGTGCCAGCAGCCCGGACGGGACAGGTCACTATGGCTACACCTTC.

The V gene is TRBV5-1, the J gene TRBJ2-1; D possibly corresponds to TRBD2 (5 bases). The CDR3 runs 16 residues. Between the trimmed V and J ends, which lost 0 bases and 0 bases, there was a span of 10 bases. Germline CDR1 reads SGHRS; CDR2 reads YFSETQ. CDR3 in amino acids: CASSLALGSSYNEQFF. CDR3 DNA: TGCGCCAGCAGCTTGGCCCTGGGGAGCTCCTACAATGAGCAGTTCTTC.

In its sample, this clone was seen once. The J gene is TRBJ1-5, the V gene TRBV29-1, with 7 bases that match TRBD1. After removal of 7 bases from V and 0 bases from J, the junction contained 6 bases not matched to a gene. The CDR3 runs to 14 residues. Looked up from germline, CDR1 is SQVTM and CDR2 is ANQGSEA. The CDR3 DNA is TGCAGCGCCACGACAGGGAATAGCAATCAGCCCCAGCATTTT. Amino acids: CSATTGNSNQPQHF.

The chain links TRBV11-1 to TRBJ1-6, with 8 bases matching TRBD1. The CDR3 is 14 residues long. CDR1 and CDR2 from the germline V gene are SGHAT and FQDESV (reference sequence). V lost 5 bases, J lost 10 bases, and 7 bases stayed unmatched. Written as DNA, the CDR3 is TGTGCCAGCAGCGTAGACAGGGGAAACTCACCCCTCCACTTT. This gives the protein CASSVDRGNSPLHF.

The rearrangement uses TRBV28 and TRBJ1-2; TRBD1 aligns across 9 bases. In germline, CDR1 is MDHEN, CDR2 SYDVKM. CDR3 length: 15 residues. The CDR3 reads CATPRGTQGAGGYTF. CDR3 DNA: TGTGCTACTCCCCGGGGTACACAGGGGGCAGGTGGCTACACCTTC.

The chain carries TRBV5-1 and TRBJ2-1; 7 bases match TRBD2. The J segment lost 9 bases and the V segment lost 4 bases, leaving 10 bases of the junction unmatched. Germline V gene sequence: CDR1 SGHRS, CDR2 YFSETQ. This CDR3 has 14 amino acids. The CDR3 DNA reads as TGCGCCAGCAGCGAGAGCGGGATAGGAACTGAGCAGTTCTTC. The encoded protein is CASSESGIGTEQFF.

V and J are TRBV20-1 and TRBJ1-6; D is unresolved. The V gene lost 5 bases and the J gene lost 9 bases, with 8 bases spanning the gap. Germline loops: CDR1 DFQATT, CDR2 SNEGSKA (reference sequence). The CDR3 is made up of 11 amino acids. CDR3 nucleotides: TGCAGTGCTCGCTTAGGTTCACCCCTCCACTTT. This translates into CSARLGSPLHF.

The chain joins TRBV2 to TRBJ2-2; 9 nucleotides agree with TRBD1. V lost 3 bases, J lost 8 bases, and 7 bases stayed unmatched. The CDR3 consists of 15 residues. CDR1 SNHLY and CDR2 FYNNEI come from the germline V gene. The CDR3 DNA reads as TGTGCCAGCAGTGACTCTAACAGGGGGCTAGGGGAGCTGTTTTTT. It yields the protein CASSDSNRGLGELFF.

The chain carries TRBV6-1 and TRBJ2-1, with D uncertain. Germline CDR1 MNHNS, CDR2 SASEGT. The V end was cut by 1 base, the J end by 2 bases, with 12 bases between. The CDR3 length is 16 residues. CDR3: CASSEGRATTYNEQFF. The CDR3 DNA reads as TGTGCCAGCAGTGAAGGAAGGGCAACTACCTACAATGAGCAGTTCTTC.

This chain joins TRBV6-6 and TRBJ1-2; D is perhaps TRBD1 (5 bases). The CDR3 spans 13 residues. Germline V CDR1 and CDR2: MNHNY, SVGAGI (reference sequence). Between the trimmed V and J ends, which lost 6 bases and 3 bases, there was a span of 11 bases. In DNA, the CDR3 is TGTGCCAGCAGCGACAGTAGGGACTATGGCTACACCTTC. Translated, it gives CASSDSRDYGYTF.